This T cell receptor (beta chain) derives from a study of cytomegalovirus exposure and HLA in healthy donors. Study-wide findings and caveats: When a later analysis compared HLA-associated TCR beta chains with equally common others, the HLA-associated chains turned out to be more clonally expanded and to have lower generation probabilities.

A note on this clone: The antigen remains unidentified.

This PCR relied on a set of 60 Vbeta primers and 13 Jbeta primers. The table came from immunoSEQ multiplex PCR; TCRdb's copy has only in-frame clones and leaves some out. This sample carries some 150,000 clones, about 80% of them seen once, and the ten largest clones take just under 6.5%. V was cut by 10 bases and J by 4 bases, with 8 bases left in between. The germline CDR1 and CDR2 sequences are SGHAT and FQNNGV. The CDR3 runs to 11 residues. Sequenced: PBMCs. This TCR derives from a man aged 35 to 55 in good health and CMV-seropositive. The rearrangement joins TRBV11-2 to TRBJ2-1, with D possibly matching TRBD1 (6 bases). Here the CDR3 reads CAIGQYNEQFF. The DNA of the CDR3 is TGTGCCATCGGACAGTACAATGAGCAGTTCTTC.